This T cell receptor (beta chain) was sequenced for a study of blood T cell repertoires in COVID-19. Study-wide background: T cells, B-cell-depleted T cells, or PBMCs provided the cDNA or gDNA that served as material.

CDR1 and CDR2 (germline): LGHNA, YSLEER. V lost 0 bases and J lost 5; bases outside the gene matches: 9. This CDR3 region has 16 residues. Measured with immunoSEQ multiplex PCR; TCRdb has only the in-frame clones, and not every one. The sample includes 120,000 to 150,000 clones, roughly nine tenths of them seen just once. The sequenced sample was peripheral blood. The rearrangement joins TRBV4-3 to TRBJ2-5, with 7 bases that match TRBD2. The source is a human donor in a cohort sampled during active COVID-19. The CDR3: CASSQEVAEGGETQYF. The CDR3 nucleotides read TGCGCCAGCAGCCAAGAGGTAGCGGAGGGAGGGGAGACCCAGTACTTC.